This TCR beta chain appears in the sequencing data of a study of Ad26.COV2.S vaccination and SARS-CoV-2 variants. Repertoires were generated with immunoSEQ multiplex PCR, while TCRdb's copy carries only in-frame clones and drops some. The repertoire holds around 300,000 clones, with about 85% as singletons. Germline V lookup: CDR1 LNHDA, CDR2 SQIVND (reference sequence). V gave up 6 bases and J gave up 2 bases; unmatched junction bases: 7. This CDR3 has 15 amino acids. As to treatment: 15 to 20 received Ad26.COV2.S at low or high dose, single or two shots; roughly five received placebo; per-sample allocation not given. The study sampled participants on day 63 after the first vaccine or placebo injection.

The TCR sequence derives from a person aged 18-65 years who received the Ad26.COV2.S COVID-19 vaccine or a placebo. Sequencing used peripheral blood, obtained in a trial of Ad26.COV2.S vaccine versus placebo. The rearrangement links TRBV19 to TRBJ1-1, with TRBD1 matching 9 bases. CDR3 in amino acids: CASRPQGAFNTEAFF. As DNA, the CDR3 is TGTGCCAGTAGACCACAGGGGGCATTTAACACTGAAGCTTTCTTT.